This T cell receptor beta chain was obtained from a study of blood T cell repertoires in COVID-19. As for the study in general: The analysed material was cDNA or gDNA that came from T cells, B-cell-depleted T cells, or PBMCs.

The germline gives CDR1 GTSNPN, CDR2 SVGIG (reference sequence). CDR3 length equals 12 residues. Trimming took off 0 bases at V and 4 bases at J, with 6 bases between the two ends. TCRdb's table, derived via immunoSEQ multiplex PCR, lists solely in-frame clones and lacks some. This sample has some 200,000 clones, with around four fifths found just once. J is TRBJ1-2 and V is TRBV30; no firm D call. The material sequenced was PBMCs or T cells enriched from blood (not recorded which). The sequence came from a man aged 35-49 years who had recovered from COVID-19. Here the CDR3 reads CAWSVQPYGYTF. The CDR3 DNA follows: TGTGCCTGGAGTGTACAGCCCTATGGCTACACCTTC.